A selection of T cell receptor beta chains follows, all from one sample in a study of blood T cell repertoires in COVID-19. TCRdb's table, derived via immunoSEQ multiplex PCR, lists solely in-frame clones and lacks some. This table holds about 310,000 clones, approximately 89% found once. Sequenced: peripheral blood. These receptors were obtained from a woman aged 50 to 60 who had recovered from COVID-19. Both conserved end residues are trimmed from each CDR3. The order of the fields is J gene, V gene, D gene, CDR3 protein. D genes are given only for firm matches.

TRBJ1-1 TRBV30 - AWKFPGGTEAF
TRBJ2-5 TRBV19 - ASSIFLGDFQETQY
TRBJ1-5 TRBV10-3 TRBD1 AISPDRESNQPQH
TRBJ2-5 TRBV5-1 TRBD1 ASSLAFGQGGTQY
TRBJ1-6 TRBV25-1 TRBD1 ASTSGDRGISPLH
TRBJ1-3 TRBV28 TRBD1 ASSLKRGLGGNTIY
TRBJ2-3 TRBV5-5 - ASSLGDNTPVDTQY
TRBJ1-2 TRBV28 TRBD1 ASRYGTGYGYT
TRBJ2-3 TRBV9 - ASSVGETGVRYTTDTQY
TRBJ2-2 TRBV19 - ASSISGTGELF
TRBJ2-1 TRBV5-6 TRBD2 ASSSGLAVYNEQF
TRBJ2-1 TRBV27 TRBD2 ASRPGGNNEQF